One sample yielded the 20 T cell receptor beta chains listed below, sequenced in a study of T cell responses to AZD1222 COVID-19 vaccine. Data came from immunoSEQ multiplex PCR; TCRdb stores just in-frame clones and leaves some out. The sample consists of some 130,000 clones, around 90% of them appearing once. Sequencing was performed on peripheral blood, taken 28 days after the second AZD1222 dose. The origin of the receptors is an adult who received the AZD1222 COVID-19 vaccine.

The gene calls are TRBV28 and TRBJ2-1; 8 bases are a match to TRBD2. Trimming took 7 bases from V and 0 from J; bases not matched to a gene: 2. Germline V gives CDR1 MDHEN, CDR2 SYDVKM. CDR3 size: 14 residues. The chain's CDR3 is CASNSGSSYNEQFF. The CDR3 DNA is TGTGCCAGCAACAGCGGGAGCTCCTACAATGAGCAGTTCTTC.

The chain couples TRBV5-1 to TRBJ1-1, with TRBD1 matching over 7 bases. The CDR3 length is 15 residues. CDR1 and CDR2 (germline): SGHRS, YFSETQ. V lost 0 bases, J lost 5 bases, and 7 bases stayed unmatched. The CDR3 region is CASSLAGRGRTEAFF. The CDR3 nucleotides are TGCGCCAGCAGCTTGGCCGGAAGGGGGCGGACTGAAGCTTTCTTT.

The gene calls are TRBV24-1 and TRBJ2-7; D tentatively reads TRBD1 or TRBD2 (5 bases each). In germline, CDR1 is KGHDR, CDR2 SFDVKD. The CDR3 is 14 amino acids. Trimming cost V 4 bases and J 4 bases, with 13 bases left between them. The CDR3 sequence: CATSDQGRQYEQYF. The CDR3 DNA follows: TGTGCCACCAGTGACCAGGGACGGCAGTACGAGCAGTACTTC.

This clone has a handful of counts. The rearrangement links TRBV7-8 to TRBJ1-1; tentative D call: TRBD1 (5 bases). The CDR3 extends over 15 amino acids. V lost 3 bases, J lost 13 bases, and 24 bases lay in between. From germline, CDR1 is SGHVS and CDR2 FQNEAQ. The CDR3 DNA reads TGTGCCAGCAGCTTGTATACAGGTTTCCAGCAGGTGGATTTCTTT. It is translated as CASSLYTGFQQVDFF.

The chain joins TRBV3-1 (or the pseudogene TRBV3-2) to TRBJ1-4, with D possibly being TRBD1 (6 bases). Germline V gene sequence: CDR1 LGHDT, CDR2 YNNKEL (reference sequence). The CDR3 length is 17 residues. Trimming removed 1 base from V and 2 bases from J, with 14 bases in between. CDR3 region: CASSQARTGLTNEKLFF. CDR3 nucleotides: TGTGCCAGCAGCCAAGCCCGTACAGGGTTGACTAATGAAAAACTGTTTTTT.

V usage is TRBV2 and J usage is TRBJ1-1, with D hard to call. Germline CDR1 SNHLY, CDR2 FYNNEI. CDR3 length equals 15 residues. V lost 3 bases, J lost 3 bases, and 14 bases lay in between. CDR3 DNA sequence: TGTGCCAGCAGTGATGACGGGCTCATATACACTGAAGCTTTCTTT. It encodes CASSDDGLIYTEAFF.

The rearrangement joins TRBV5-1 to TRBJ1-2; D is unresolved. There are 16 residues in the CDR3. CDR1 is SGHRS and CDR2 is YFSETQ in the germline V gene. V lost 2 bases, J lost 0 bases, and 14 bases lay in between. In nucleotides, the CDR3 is TGCGCCAGCAGCTTTTCGGGTGGGAATCCTAACTATGGCTACACCTTC. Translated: CASSFSGGNPNYGYTF.

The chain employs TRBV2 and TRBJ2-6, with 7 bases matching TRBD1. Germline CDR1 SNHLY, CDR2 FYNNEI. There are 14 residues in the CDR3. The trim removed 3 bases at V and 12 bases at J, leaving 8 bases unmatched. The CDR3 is CASSESRGPGVLTF. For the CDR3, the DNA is TGTGCCAGCAGTGAGTCTAGGGGGCCGGGCGTCCTGACTTTC.

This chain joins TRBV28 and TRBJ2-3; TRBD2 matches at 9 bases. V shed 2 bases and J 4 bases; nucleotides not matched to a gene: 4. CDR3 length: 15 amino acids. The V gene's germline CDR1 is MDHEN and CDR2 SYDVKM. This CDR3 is CASSLRGLAADTQYF. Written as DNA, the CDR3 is TGTGCCAGCAGTTTAAGGGGACTAGCCGCAGATACGCAGTATTTT.

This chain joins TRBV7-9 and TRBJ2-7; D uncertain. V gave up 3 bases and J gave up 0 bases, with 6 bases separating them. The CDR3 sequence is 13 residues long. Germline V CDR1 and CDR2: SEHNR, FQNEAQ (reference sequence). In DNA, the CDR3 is TGTGCCAGCAGCTTCGGTAGCTCCTACGAGCAGTACTTC. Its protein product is CASSFGSSYEQYF.

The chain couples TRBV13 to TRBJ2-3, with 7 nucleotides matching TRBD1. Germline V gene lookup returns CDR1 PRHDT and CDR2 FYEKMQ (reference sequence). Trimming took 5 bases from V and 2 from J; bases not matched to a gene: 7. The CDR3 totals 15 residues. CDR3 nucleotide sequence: TGTGCCAGCAGCCCGGGACAGAGAATCACAGATACGCAGTATTTT. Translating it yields CASSPGQRITDTQYF.

CDR3 DNA sequence: TGTGCCAGCAGCTTGTGGGGGAGGCTCCACGAGCAGTACTTC. It translates to CASSLWGRLHEQYF. The chain recombines TRBV5-6 with TRBJ2-7, with D perhaps matching TRBD2 (6 bases). The CDR3 length is 14 residues. V was shortened by 1 base and J by 5 bases, with 13 bases between the two germline ends. Germline assignment: CDR1 SGHDT and CDR2 YYEEEE.

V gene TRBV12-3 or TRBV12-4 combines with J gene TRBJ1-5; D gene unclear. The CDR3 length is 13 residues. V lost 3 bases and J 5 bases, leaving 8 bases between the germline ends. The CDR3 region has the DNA TGTGCCAGCAGTTTCGAGAGGGATCAGCCCCAGCATTTT. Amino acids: CASSFERDQPQHF.

In nucleotides, the CDR3 is TGTGCCAGCAGTTTACAGGGATCATACGAGCAGTACTTC. Its protein is CASSLQGSYEQYF. The J gene is TRBJ2-7, the V gene TRBV12-3 or TRBV12-4, with D perhaps TRBD1 (5 bases). The CDR3 has 13 residues. The V gene lost 2 bases and the J gene lost 4 bases, with 9 bases spanning the gap.

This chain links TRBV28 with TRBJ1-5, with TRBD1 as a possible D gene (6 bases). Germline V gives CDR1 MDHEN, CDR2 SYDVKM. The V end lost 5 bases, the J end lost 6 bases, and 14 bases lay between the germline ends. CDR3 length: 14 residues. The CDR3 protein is CASSPYAGVQPQHF. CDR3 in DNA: TGTGCCAGCAGTCCATATGCAGGGGTTCAGCCCCAGCATTTT.

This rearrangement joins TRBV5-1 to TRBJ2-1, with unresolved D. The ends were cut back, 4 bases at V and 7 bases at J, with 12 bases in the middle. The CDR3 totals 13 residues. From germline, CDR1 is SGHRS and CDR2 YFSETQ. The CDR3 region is CASSPGPKNEQFF. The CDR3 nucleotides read TGCGCCAGCAGCCCCGGGCCGAAGAATGAGCAGTTCTTC.

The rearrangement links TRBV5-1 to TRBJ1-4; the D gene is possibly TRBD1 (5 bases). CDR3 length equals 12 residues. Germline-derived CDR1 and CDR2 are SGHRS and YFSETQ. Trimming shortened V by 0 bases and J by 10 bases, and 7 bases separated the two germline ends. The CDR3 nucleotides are TGCGCCAGCAGCTTGGCGGGGGGAAAACTGTTTTTT. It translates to CASSLAGGKLFF. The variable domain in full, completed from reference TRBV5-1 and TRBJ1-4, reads KAGVTQTPRYLIKTRGQQVTLSCSPISGHRSVSWYQQTPGQGLQFLFEYFSETQRNKGNFPGRFSGRQFSNSRSEMNVSTLELGDSALYLCASSLAGGKLFFGSGTQLSVL.

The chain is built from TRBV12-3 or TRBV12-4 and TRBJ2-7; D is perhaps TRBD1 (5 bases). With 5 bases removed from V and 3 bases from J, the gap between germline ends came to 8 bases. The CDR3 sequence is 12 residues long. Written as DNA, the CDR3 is TGTGCCAGCAGTCCGCAGGGCTACGAGCAGTACTTC. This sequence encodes CASSPQGYEQYF.

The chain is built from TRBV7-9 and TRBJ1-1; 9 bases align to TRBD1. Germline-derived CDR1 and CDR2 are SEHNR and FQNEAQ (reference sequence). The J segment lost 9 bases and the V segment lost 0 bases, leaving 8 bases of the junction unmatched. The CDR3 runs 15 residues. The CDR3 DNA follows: TGTGCCAGCAGCTTAGCTGGACAGGGGTTGGATCAAGCTTTCTTT. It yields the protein CASSLAGQGLDQAFF.

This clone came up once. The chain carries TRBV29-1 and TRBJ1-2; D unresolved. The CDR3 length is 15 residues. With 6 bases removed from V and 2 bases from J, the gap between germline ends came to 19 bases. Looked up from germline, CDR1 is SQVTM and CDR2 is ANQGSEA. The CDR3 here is CSVDFRTPLNYGYTF. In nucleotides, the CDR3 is TGCAGCGTAGACTTCCGGACGCCTCTGAACTATGGCTACACCTTC.